The next 26 T cell receptor beta chains were all read from a single sample in a study of metastatic and nonmetastatic thyroid tumors (dated by TCRdb to about 2020). No patient had received any treatment before thyroid surgery. Receptor libraries were prepared by PCR. The instrument given in TCRdb is Illumina HiSeq 4000. TCRdb took the public reads, trimmed them with fastp at Q25, ran MiXCR for clone calling and kept in-frame beta chains. The sample table holds approximately 31,000 clones, of which about 30% were seen once. More than 30% of the sample lies in the top ten. The specimen sequenced was blood. Receptors originate from a female donor with papillary thyroid cancer or a benign thyroid nodule (not recorded which). Some clones in this sample may be carry-over from other donors' samples.

This clone was seen many times. The V call is TRBV30, the J call TRBJ2-3, with D uncertain. V was trimmed by 3 bases and J by 6 bases, leaving 13 bases between them. The CDR3 sequence is 13 residues long. The V gene's germline CDR1 is GTSNPN and CDR2 SVGIG (reference sequence). As DNA, the CDR3 is TGTGCCTGGAGAAGACTTGCACTCGATACGCAGTATTTT. This gives the protein CAWRRLALDTQYF.

The table lists this clone with many counts. The chain couples TRBV4-3 to TRBJ1-3; D gene uncertain. Trimming cost V 0 bases and J 0 bases, with 6 bases left between them. Germline V gene data show CDR1 as LGHNA and CDR2 as YSLEER. CDR3 length: 15 residues. In DNA form, the CDR3 reads TGCGCCAGCAGCCAAGATGTCTTCTCTGGAAACACCATATATTTT. This gives the protein CASSQDVFSGNTIYF.

This clone was counted ten times or more. V usage is TRBV2 and J usage is TRBJ2-1; TRBD2 matches at 8 bases. This CDR3 contains 15 residues. Germline trimming cut 3 bases from V and 9 bases from J; bases unmatched to any gene: 10. Per the germline V gene, CDR1 is SNHLY and CDR2 is FYNNEI. CDR3 loop: CASSEAGLVNSEQFF. DNA of the CDR3: TGTGCCAGCAGTGAGGCGGGACTAGTCAACAGTGAGCAGTTCTTC.

This clone is termed medium-sized (0.01 to 0.1%). The J gene is TRBJ2-5, the V gene TRBV6-5; 7 nucleotides align to TRBD1. The CDR3 sequence is 15 residues long. Germline V lookup: CDR1 MNHEY, CDR2 SVGAGI. V lost 0 bases and J lost 4; bases outside the gene matches: 5. The CDR3 sequence is CASSYSPNRGETQYF. In DNA form, the CDR3 reads TGTGCCAGCAGTTACTCACCCAACAGGGGAGAGACCCAGTACTTC.

V usage is TRBV6-2 or TRBV6-3 and J usage is TRBJ2-1; D gene ambiguous. Trimming left V 7 bases short and J 3 bases short, with 10 bases between. The CDR3 runs to 13 residues. Germline V gives CDR1 MNHEY, CDR2 SVGEGT. The CDR3 coding sequence is TGTGCCAGCACCCTAAACTACTACAATGAGCAGTTCTTC. Amino acid sequence: CASTLNYYNEQFF.

This clone occurred many times. The rearrangement joins TRBV20-1 to TRBJ2-7; no reliable D call. V dropped 6 bases and J dropped 3 bases, with 12 bases sitting between them. The CDR3 has 12 residues. Germline CDR1 DFQATT, CDR2 SNEGSKA (reference sequence). CDR3 DNA sequence: TGCAGTGCCACCCAGCTAGGCTACGAGCAGTACTTC. Protein sequence: CSATQLGYEQYF.

This chain joins TRBV9 and TRBJ2-6, with D possibly being TRBD1 (6 bases). Trimming pared 3 bases from V and 4 bases from J, leaving 11 bases between. The CDR3 sequence is 15 residues long. CDR1 and CDR2 (germline): SGDLS, YYNGEE. Here the CDR3 reads CASSDPGAGANVLTF. CDR3 DNA sequence: TGTGCCAGCAGCGACCCAGGGGCCGGGGCCAACGTCCTGACTTTC.

This clone appeared many times. V usage is TRBV19 and J usage is TRBJ2-1, with D perhaps TRBD1 (6 bases). The V end lost 1 base, the J end lost 7 bases, and 8 bases lay between the germline ends. CDR3 size: 13 residues. In germline, CDR1 is LNHDA, CDR2 SQIVND (reference sequence). The CDR3 nucleotides read TGTGCCAGTAGTATAGGTCAGGGGAATGAGCAGTTCTTC. Translating gives CASSIGQGNEQFF.

This clone was detected ten times or more. One end of the junction is discordant with germline, which a read error may explain. In DNA form, the CDR3 reads TGTGCCAGCTCACCGAATAGACCGGGGGTGGGGGTCTTC. Translated: CASSPNRPGVGVF. The rearrangement links TRBV18 to TRBJ2-1; tentatively, D is TRBD2 (6 bases). Per the germline V gene, CDR1 is KGHSH and CDR2 is LQKENI. This CDR3 spans 13 amino acids.

V usage is TRBV9 and J usage is TRBJ1-1; D call uncertain. V was pared by 1 base and J by 6 bases, with 10 bases between. This CDR3 comprises 13 residues. Germline V gene lookup returns CDR1 SGDLS and CDR2 YYNGEE. The CDR3 nucleotides are TGTGCCAGCAGCGTACAGGCTTTTTCTGAAGCTTTCTTT. Its protein product is CASSVQAFSEAFF.

This clone was picked up many times. The chain carries TRBV20-1 and TRBJ2-1; 12 bases line up with TRBD2. V lost 1 base, J lost 1 base, and 11 bases stayed unmatched. This CDR3 has 19 residues. In germline, CDR1 is DFQATT, CDR2 SNEGSKA (reference sequence). CDR3 amino acids: CSARAGLAGRANSYNEQFF. The CDR3 DNA follows: TGCAGTGCTAGAGCCGGACTAGCGGGACGAGCAAATTCCTACAATGAGCAGTTCTTC.

As concerns this clone: At one of its ends the junction is not consistent with the germline gene, which may arise from a read error. The genes are TRBV11-1 and TRBJ1-3; TRBD1 matches at 7 bases. Germline lookup yields CDR1 SGHAT and CDR2 FQDESV (reference sequence). This CDR3 has 18 amino acids. The CDR3, as DNA: TGTACCAGCAGCTTATCAGGGGGAAAACAGGTCTCTGGAAACACCATATATTTT. Translation: CTSSLSGGKQVSGNTIYF.

This clone has a count of ten or more. This chain links TRBV7-2 with TRBJ2-7; possible D gene TRBD2, 5 bases. Per germline, CDR1 SGHTA and CDR2 FQGNSA. This CDR3 is 13 amino acids long. V lost 0 bases and J lost 2, with 5 bases in between. The CDR3: CASSLAEAYEQYF. As DNA, the CDR3 is TGTGCCAGCAGCTTAGCGGAGGCCTACGAGCAGTACTTC.

This clone showed up many times. The chain carries TRBV4-2 and TRBJ2-2, with TRBD2 matching 8 bases. CDR1 and CDR2 (germline): LGHNA, YNFKEQ. J lost 4 bases, V lost 2 bases, and 9 bases had no gene match. The CDR3 runs 17 residues. CDR3 in DNA: TGTGCCAGCAGCCAACCGGGAGCGGGAGTTATCACCGGGGAGCTGTTTTTT. Protein: CASSQPGAGVITGELFF.

This clone has a count of ten or more. The chain links TRBV12-3 or TRBV12-4 to TRBJ2-3; 11 nucleotides match TRBD1. Trimming at V came to 5 bases and at J to 5 bases, leaving 3 bases not matched to a gene. This CDR3 region has 14 residues. The chain's CDR3 is CASSPGQGEDTQYF. In DNA form, the CDR3 reads TGTGCCAGCAGTCCGGGACAGGGGGAAGATACGCAGTATTTT.

This clone was seen ten or more times. This chain connects TRBV20-1 to TRBJ2-1; TRBD2 agrees at 11 bases. Looked up from germline, CDR1 is DFQATT and CDR2 is SNEGSKA (reference sequence). This CDR3 has 18 residues. V lost 6 bases, J lost 0 bases, and 13 bases stayed unmatched. CDR3 protein: CSADPASGRTRSYNEQFF. In DNA, the CDR3 is TGCAGTGCCGACCCCGCTAGCGGGAGGACCCGCTCCTACAATGAGCAGTTCTTC.

CDR3 sequence (DNA): TGTGCCAGCAGCTTAGAACCAGGAAACTATGGCTACACCTTC. It translates to CASSLEPGNYGYTF. V is TRBV9 and J is TRBJ1-2; D call uncertain. Trimming shortened V by 4 bases and J by 2 bases, and 12 bases separated the two germline ends. The germline V gene has CDR1 SGDLS and CDR2 YYNGEE. This CDR3 has 14 residues.

This clone was recorded a few times. A single base separates this from a much larger clone, so it may be a read error. The sample carries other DNA sequences with the same CDR3. The chain is built from TRBV10-3 and TRBJ2-1, with 11 nucleotides matching TRBD2. CDR1 ENHRY and CDR2 SYGVKD come from the germline V gene. This CDR3 has 16 amino acids. V lost 3 bases to trimming and J lost 12 bases; unmatched junction nucleotides: 13. The DNA for the CDR3 is TGTGCCATCAGTGATAGTTTAGCGGGGGGGCCCCGGTCGCAGTTCTTC. Translated: CAISDSLAGGPRSQFF.

This clone came up a few times. This CDR3 is also generated by other DNA sequences in the sample. The chain joins TRBV10-3 to TRBJ1-3; 10 nucleotides match TRBD1. Unmatched junction bases numbered 20, after V lost 8 bases and J lost 4 bases. The CDR3 has 19 residues. Germline CDR1 and CDR2: ENHRY and SYGVKD. CDR3 region: CAIAAWTGGGPRSGNTIYF. DNA for the CDR3: TGTGCCATCGCGGCCTGGACAGGGGGTGGGCCACGGTCGGGAAACACCATATATTTT.

Comments on this clone: An end of the junction does not agree with germline; a read error may underlie this. CDR3 DNA sequence: TGCGCCAGCAGTTACCCTCGGACATGGAACACTGAAGCTTTCTTT. This sequence encodes CASSYPRTWNTEAFF. This sequence joins TRBV6-2 or TRBV6-3 and TRBJ1-1; D is perhaps TRBD1 (5 bases). The CDR3 runs to 15 residues. Germline loops: CDR1 MNHEY, CDR2 SVGEGT.

This clone appeared many times. The chain is built from TRBV14 and TRBJ2-1; D gene ambiguous. This CDR3 region has 17 residues. Trimming removed 1 base at V and 8 bases at J, with 21 bases between. From germline, CDR1 is SGHDN and CDR2 FVKESK. CDR3 loop: CASSQVGPPDGGDEQFF. DNA for the CDR3: TGTGCCAGCAGCCAAGTCGGGCCCCCGGACGGTGGCGATGAGCAGTTCTTC.

The DNA of the CDR3 is TGCGCCAGCAGCTTGGCCGATACTAGCGGGGGTTACAATGAGCAGTTCTTC. Protein: CASSLADTSGGYNEQFF. The rearrangement uses TRBV5-1 and TRBJ2-1; TRBD2 matches at 11 bases. Trimming at V came to 0 bases and at J to 4 bases, leaving 6 bases not matched to a gene. The CDR3 covers 17 residues. Per the germline V gene, CDR1 is SGHRS and CDR2 is YFSETQ.

In its sample, this clone was seen many times. V gene TRBV4-1 combines with J gene TRBJ2-4; tentative D call: TRBD1 (6 bases). CDR3 size: 22 residues. Trimming stripped 0 bases from V and 0 bases from J, with 27 bases between. Germline V lookup: CDR1 MGHRA, CDR2 YSYEKL. Written as DNA, the CDR3 is TGCGCCAGCAGCCAAGACCCAGGACAGTCTAACTACCGTGGGTTAGCCAAAAACATTCAGTACTTC. Protein sequence: CASSQDPGQSNYRGLAKNIQYF.

At least ten counts were recorded for this clone. The genes are TRBV5-1 and TRBJ2-1; possible D gene TRBD1, 5 bases. CDR3 length equals 12 residues. Trimming removed 6 bases from V and 3 bases from J, with 7 bases in between. Looked up from germline, CDR1 is SGHRS and CDR2 is YFSETQ. The CDR3 DNA reads TGCGCCAGCAATCAGGGCTACAATGAGCAGTTCTTC. Protein: CASNQGYNEQFF.

V is TRBV6-2 or TRBV6-3 and J is TRBJ2-1; 12 bases agree with TRBD1. The CDR3 consists of 18 residues. V shed 6 bases, J shed 4 bases, and the junction held 13 bases outside the gene matches. Germline CDR1 reads MNHEY; CDR2 reads SVGEGT. The CDR3 coding sequence is TGTGCCAGCAGGGGACAGGGGGCGGGACTAGGACGGTACAATGAGCAGTTCTTC. This codes for CASRGQGAGLGRYNEQFF.

On this clone: This may arise from a read error, as a much more abundant clone is one base away. This sample also contains other DNA sequences that code for the same CDR3. This chain uses TRBV28 with TRBJ2-3, with TRBD2 as a possible D gene (5 bases). In germline, CDR1 is MDHEN, CDR2 SYDVKM. The CDR3 consists of 13 residues. CDR3 protein: CASMPPRADTQYF. In DNA form, the CDR3 reads TGTGCCAGCATGCCCCCGAGGGCAGATACTCAGTATTTT.